The clone carrying this T cell receptor (beta chain) has a handful of counts. Its antigen is not known. Total RNA, at least 5 micrograms per sample, was extracted from PBMCs. This sample stems from a study of blood T cells in healthy people across ages. About the research overall: For every two T cells, template switching captured about one barcoded beta molecule.

Trimming left V 5 bases short and J 0 bases short, with 3 bases between. Looked up from germline, CDR1 is LNHNV and CDR2 is YYDKDF (reference sequence). This CDR3 has 12 amino acids. Primed by a sample-barcoded 5' primer and a J-beta primer mix, a second PCR proceeded for 7 to 11 cycles. TCRdb itself ran the 5' RACE reads through MiXCR, one entry per CDR3 protein. This sample has more than 800,000 distinct CDR3 sequences, with around 45% found just once. Overall study results and limits: The percentage of naive T cells correlated strongly with TCR beta diversity. Long-lived donors exceeded aged donors in naive CD4+ cells and diversity.

Material: blood. The source of this sequence is a woman aged 60-70 years in good health. The chain links TRBV15 to TRBJ2-3; D is uncertain. Here the CDR3 DNA reads TGTGCCACCAGCTATAGCACAGATACGCAGTATTTT. Translation: CATSYSTDTQYF.